This T cell receptor beta chain was observed in a study of cytomegalovirus exposure and HLA in healthy donors. The PCR employed 60 Vbeta primers together with 13 Jbeta primers. Sequenced by immunoSEQ multiplex PCR; TCRdb stores in-frame clones only, minus some. The sample comprises roughly 120,000 clones, about 74% of which are singletons, and less than 5% rests with the top ten. The CDR3 extends over 15 amino acids. Trimming took 5 bases from V and 3 from J; bases not matched to a gene: 5. CDR1 is MNHEY and CDR2 is SMNVEV in the germline V gene (reference sequence). About this clone: No antigen is known for it.

Findings and limits, study-wide: In vitro confirmation showed three CMV-associated chains to be CMV antigen specific. V- and J-gene trimming of TCR beta was linked (in a later analysis) to a missense DCLRE1C variant. Presence/absence analysis assumed near-uniform sequencing depth across donors.

The chain couples TRBV27 to TRBJ1-5; 9 nucleotides line up with TRBD1. The specimen sequenced was PBMCs. The receptor's source is a woman aged 50 to 65 in good health and CMV-seropositive. The CDR3 reads CASSLGQGTNQPQHF. The CDR3 DNA follows: TGTGCCAGCAGTCTCGGACAGGGGACCAATCAGCCCCAGCATTTT.